Included here is one T cell receptor beta chain sequence, with context. Clones were sequenced by immunoSEQ multiplex PCR, and TCRdb holds only the in-frame ones, with some missing. The repertoire includes 9,500 to 12,000 clones, around four fifths of them detected once, and about 35% sits in the top ten. V shed 5 bases, J shed 6 bases, and the junction held 12 bases outside the gene matches. Germline-derived CDR1 and CDR2 are MNHEY and SMNVEV (reference sequence). This CDR3 is built from 16 residues. This entry belongs to a study of sequential checkpoint blockade in melanoma. About the study: Patients were randomized 1:1 to nivolumab-then-ipilimumab or ipilimumab-then-nivolumab first-line. Maintenance nivolumab came after either treatment sequence.

As to treatment: randomized to nivolumab then ipilimumab (arm A) or the reverse (arm B). No patient had prior DNA-damaging chemotherapy. Live CD3+CD8+ CD19− CD56− cells were sorted from PBMCs. Here the sequenced sample was CD8+ T cells sorted from blood (inferred from file names), taken from a patient given nivolumab and ipilimumab in sequence. This rearrangement joins TRBV27 to TRBJ2-3, with 9 positions matching TRBD2. The receptor was derived from a human donor with melanoma. The CDR3 sequence: CASSPVQLAGRDTQYF. DNA of the CDR3: TGTGCCAGCAGTCCCGTCCAACTAGCGGGCAGGGATACGCAGTATTTT.